This T cell receptor (beta chain) stems from a study of T cells after posttransplantation cyclophosphamide. In germline, CDR1 is LNHNV, CDR2 YYDKDF (reference sequence). V lost 1 base and J lost 0; bases outside the gene matches: 4. The CDR3 totals 17 residues. Busulfan-fludarabine conditioning, marrow transplant, and cyclophosphamide on days +3 and +4 were administered. Clones were read by immunoSEQ multiplex PCR, and TCRdb kept only the in-frame ones, dropping some. The sample lists fewer than 3,000 clones, approximately 79% seen once, with 35% to 45% in the top ten. The sequenced sample was PBMCs, obtained after allogeneic stem cell transplant with posttransplant cyclophosphamide. The source of this sequence is a female patient between 50 and 59 years old who received an allogeneic stem cell transplant from a related donor, was CMV-positive, and had no GVHD. Some T cells may be the graft donor's. V usage is TRBV15 and J usage is TRBJ1-4, with 8 positions matching TRBD1. CDR3 amino acids: CATSRGQGAATNEKLFF. The CDR3 DNA reads as TGTGCCACCAGCAGAGGGCAGGGGGCGGCAACTAATGAAAAACTGTTTTTT.